Below, 28 T cell receptor beta chains from the same sample are listed, as sequenced in a study of Graves' ophthalmopathy and Graves' hyperthyroidism. Amplification targeted the TCR beta CDR3 regions, with RNA transcripts as the source material. Investigators did first-round RT-PCR with HTBI primers, then second-round multiplex PCR. TCRdb used MiXCR to reprocess the multiplex PCR reads, holding one entry per CDR3 protein. The sample comprises about 370,000 distinct CDR3 sequences, about a sixth of which are singletons, and roughly 2.3% rests with the top ten. The sequencing input was peripheral blood. These receptor sequences come from an adult woman with stable Graves' hyperthyroidism.

This chain uses TRBV15 with TRBJ2-2; D might be TRBD1 (6 bases). CDR1 is LNHNV, CDR2 YYDKDF, per germline (reference sequence). V was cut by 1 base and J by 6 bases, with 15 bases left in between. The CDR3 extends over 16 amino acids. The CDR3 loop is CATSRAIGTSAGELFF. The CDR3 nucleotides are TGTGCCACCAGCAGAGCGATTGGGACATCTGCCGGGGAGCTGTTTTTT.

This clonotype came up a few times. This chain connects TRBV10-3 to TRBJ2-7; 10 bases are shared with TRBD2. The CDR3 extends over 17 amino acids. V shed 2 bases, J shed 7 bases, and the junction held 14 bases outside the gene matches. Per germline, CDR1 ENHRY and CDR2 SYGVKD. The CDR3 DNA reads TGTGCCATCAGTGAGGGCGGTCTAGCGGGAGTGGTATTAGAGCAGTACTTC. It translates to CAISEGGLAGVVLEQYF.

Many counts were recorded for this clonotype. The chain is built from TRBV4-1 and TRBJ2-7; 7 nucleotides agree with TRBD2. The trim removed 0 bases at V and 3 bases at J, leaving 8 bases unmatched. Per germline, CDR1 MGHRA and CDR2 YSYEKL. The CDR3 loop spans 16 amino acids. The CDR3, as DNA: TGCGCCAGCAGCCAAGAGGGTCTAGCGGACGGCTACGAGCAGTACTTC. Protein product: CASSQEGLADGYEQYF.

The genes are TRBV15 and TRBJ1-5; 7 nucleotides match TRBD1. The length of the CDR3 is 13 residues. The V segment lost 5 bases and the J segment 7 bases; nucleotides outside the gene matches: 5. Germline values: CDR1 LNHNV, CDR2 YYDKDF (reference sequence). Here the CDR3 DNA reads TGTGCCACCAGCGTCTACAGGGGACAGCCCCAGCATTTT. Amino acids: CATSVYRGQPQHF. Drawing the rest from reference TRBV15 and TRBJ1-5, the complete variable domain is DAMVIQNPRYQVTQFGKPVTLSCSQTLNHNVMYWYQQKSSQAPKLLFHYYDKDFNNEADTPDNFQSRRPNTSFCFLDIRSPGLGDTAMYLCATSVYRGQPQHFGDGTRLSIL.

This clonotype came up many times. The junction and the germline gene differ at one end; a read error may be behind it. This rearrangement joins TRBV28 to TRBJ1-5; weak D call: TRBD1 (6 bases). The CDR3 is 13 amino acids. Germline loops: CDR1 MDHEN, CDR2 SYDVKM. CDR3 in amino acids: CASSLGGRQAQHF. The CDR3 DNA reads as TGTGCCAGCAGTCTCGGGGGCCGTCAGGCCCAGCATTTT.

Concerning this clonotype: This clone may be a read error of a much larger clone one base away. V gene TRBV10-1 combines with J gene TRBJ2-7, with 7 bases identical to TRBD2. V lost 2 bases, J lost 2 bases, and 15 bases stayed unmatched. The CDR3 runs to 18 residues. Germline loops: CDR1 WNHNN, CDR2 SYGVQD (reference sequence). The CDR3 protein is CASSEVPLGASGPYEQYF. The CDR3 DNA reads as TGCGCCAGCAGTGAGGTTCCTCTAGGAGCTAGCGGTCCCTACGAGCAGTACTTC.

This clonotype has ten or more counts. V gene TRBV5-1 combines with J gene TRBJ1-5, with unresolved D. Trimming pared 4 bases from V and 6 bases from J, leaving 11 bases between. Looked up from germline, CDR1 is SGHRS and CDR2 is YFSETQ. CDR3 length: 13 amino acids. The CDR3 coding sequence is TGCGCCAGCAGCCTCGCGGAGGGTCAGCCCCAGCATTTT. Translated: CASSLAEGQPQHF.

At least ten counts were recorded for this clonotype. The chain joins TRBV29-1 to TRBJ2-7, with 8 bases that match TRBD2. V was clipped by 4 bases and J by 3 bases; unmatched bases: 8. Germline V gene sequence: CDR1 SQVTM, CDR2 ANQGSEA. The CDR3 has 14 amino acids. The chain's CDR3 is CSVGSGGLDYEQYF. The CDR3 region has the DNA TGCAGCGTTGGGTCGGGAGGGCTTGACTACGAGCAGTACTTC.

This sequence joins TRBV20-1 and TRBJ2-5; 7 nucleotides align to TRBD2. Germline trimming cut 7 bases from V and 3 bases from J; bases unmatched to any gene: 2. Per germline, CDR1 DFQATT and CDR2 SNEGSKA (reference sequence). The CDR3 extends over 11 amino acids. The CDR3 bases are TGCAGTGAGGCGGGGGAAGAGACCCAGTACTTC. This translates into CSEAGEETQYF.

This clonotype was seen at least ten times. The chain couples TRBV7-3 to TRBJ2-7, with D possibly being TRBD1 (6 bases). Trimming shortened V by 5 bases and J by 0 bases, and 20 bases separated the two germline ends. The CDR3 has 17 amino acids. Germline assignment: CDR1 SGHTA and CDR2 FQGTGA. The CDR3 DNA sequence: TGTGCCAGCAGCGAAACCAGGGGAGCGGCCTTCTCCTACGAGCAGTACTTC. It translates to CASSETRGAAFSYEQYF.

This clonotype was counted at least ten times. The chain combines TRBV28 with TRBJ1-5, with a tentative D call TRBD1 (5 bases). V dropped 6 bases and J dropped 3 bases, with 18 bases sitting between them. Germline assignment: CDR1 MDHEN and CDR2 SYDVKM. There are 16 residues in the CDR3. The CDR3 loop reads CASRRHSQGLNQPQHF. CDR3 bases: TGTGCCAGCAGACGCCACTCTCAGGGCCTCAATCAGCCCCAGCATTTT.

This chain links TRBV27 with TRBJ1-3; D gene uncertain. V gave up 5 bases and J gave up 6 bases, with 11 bases separating them. CDR1 and CDR2 from the germline V gene are MNHEY and SMNVEV (reference sequence). This CDR3 is 13 amino acids long. The CDR3: CASSPQRVNTIYF. CDR3 bases: TGTGCCAGCAGTCCGCAACGAGTAAACACCATATATTTT.

This clonotype was detected ten times or more. V is TRBV20-1 and J is TRBJ2-5; D is possibly TRBD1 or TRBD2 (5 bases each). Per germline, CDR1 DFQATT and CDR2 SNEGSKA (reference sequence). Trimming shortened V by 2 bases and J by 6 bases, and 22 bases separated the two germline ends. The CDR3 has 16 amino acids. CDR3 sequence (DNA): TGCAGTGCTAGAACCCCCCTCAGGGCTCGGGGTAAGACCCAGTACTTC. Translated: CSARTPLRARGKTQYF.

This clonotype came up many times. V gene TRBV11-2 combines with J gene TRBJ2-7; TRBD1 matches at 8 bases. The CDR3 extends over 15 amino acids. Germline values: CDR1 SGHAT, CDR2 FQNNGV. V lost 7 bases and J lost 0; bases outside the gene matches: 8. This CDR3 is CASTQGASLSYEQYF. CDR3 nucleotides: TGTGCCAGCACCCAGGGGGCTAGCCTCTCCTACGAGCAGTACTTC. The complete variable domain, with remaining parts taken from reference TRBV11-2 and TRBJ2-7, reads EAGVAQSPRYKIIEKRQSVAFWCNPISGHATLYWYQQILGQGPKLLIQFQNNGVVDDSQLPKDRFSAERLKGVDSTLKIQPAKLEDSAVYLCASTQGASLSYEQYFGPGTRLTVT.

Many counts were recorded for this clonotype. V and J are TRBV6-2 or TRBV6-3 and TRBJ1-5; the D gene is possibly TRBD1 (6 bases). CDR1 and CDR2 from the germline V gene are MNHEY and SVGEGT. The CDR3 extends over 13 amino acids. V was trimmed by 2 bases and J by 7 bases, leaving 9 bases between them. The chain's CDR3 is CASSYGQGQPQHF. The CDR3 nucleotides read TGTGCCAGCAGTTACGGCCAGGGGCAGCCCCAGCATTTT.

This clonotype has just a few counts. A junction boundary mismatches the germline segment, possibly from a read error. CDR3 in DNA: TGCGCCAGCAGCTTCGACTCGGGTGGTGGAAACACCATATACTTT. Its translation: CASSFDSGGGNTIYF. The chain links TRBV5-1 to TRBJ1-3; the D is unclear. The CDR3 runs 15 residues. Germline-derived CDR1 and CDR2 are SGHRS and YFSETQ.

As regards this clonotype: Relative to the germline gene, one junction end is altered; a read error may explain this. The V and J genes are TRBV6-5 and TRBJ2-7; D is unresolved. Per germline, CDR1 MNHEY and CDR2 SVGAGI. The CDR3 extends over 14 amino acids. The CDR3 loop is CASSYAVSSYDQYF. The CDR3 region has the DNA TGTGCCAGCAGTTACGCTGTCTCCTCCTACGATCAGTACTTC.

The table lists this clonotype with many counts. In DNA, the CDR3 is TGTGCCAGCACCCCACCGGGCCAACTAAACACTGAAGCTTTCTTT. It translates to CASTPPGQLNTEAFF. J is TRBJ1-1 and V is TRBV6-2 or TRBV6-3; D call uncertain. Germline V gene lookup returns CDR1 MNHEY and CDR2 SVGEGT. V lost 7 bases and J lost 2, with 17 bases in between. CDR3 size: 15 residues.

Many counts were recorded for this clonotype. The V gene is TRBV28, the J gene TRBJ2-7; TRBD2 might be the D (5 bases). The CDR3 is 17 amino acids. Between the trimmed V and J ends, which lost 3 bases and 7 bases, there was a span of 25 bases. Per the germline V gene, CDR1 is MDHEN and CDR2 is SYDVKM. CDR3 residues: CASSFALRLSTGFEQYF. CDR3 bases: TGTGCCAGCAGTTTCGCCCTTAGGCTGAGTACGGGGTTTGAGCAGTACTTC.

This clonotype has ten or more counts. V is TRBV5-5 and J is TRBJ1-2; D might be TRBD1 (5 bases). The CDR3 covers 14 residues. Trimming pared 4 bases from V and 8 bases from J, leaving 18 bases between. CDR1 is SGHKS, CDR2 YYEKEE, per germline (reference sequence). CDR3 sequence reads: CASSPEGHAGGYTF. The CDR3 DNA reads as TGTGCCAGCAGCCCGGAAGGACATGCCGGGGGCTACACCTTC.

The sample holds many counts of this clonotype. A single base separates this from a much larger clone, so it may be a read error. The chain has TRBV28 and TRBJ1-3; 7 bases are shared with TRBD1. CDR1 is MDHEN and CDR2 is SYDVKM in the germline V gene. This CDR3 comprises 14 residues. As DNA, the CDR3 is TGTGCCAGCGGTTTGGTACAGGGGAGAAACACCATATATTTT. Translated: CASGLVQGRNTIYF.

This clonotype has at least ten counts. The chain carries TRBV20-1 and TRBJ2-7; tentatively, D is TRBD2 (6 bases). This CDR3 contains 15 residues. Trimming stripped 3 bases from V and 4 bases from J, with 19 bases between. Germline V gene data show CDR1 as DFQATT and CDR2 as SNEGSKA (reference sequence). The CDR3 loop is CSASSARAGLYEQYF. CDR3 nucleotide sequence: TGCAGTGCTAGTAGCGCGCGGGCGGGATTATACGAGCAGTACTTC.

In this sample, this clonotype turned up once. The V and J genes are TRBV6-1 and TRBJ1-2, with 8 bases identical to TRBD1. V shed 3 bases and J 4 bases; nucleotides not matched to a gene: 4. The CDR3 is made up of 14 amino acids. In germline, CDR1 is MNHNS, CDR2 SASEGT. In DNA form, the CDR3 reads TGTGCCAGCAGTGATAGACAGGGGATCTATGGCTACACCTTC. Its translation: CASSDRQGIYGYTF.

The V call is TRBV12-3 or TRBV12-4, the J call TRBJ1-6; D gene unclear. The CDR3 loop spans 14 amino acids. Trimming pared 5 bases from V and 5 bases from J, leaving 10 bases between. CDR3 DNA: TGTGCCAGCAGTCCGCTTCATGATAATTCACCCCTCCACTTT. Protein: CASSPLHDNSPLHF.

A note on this clonotype: This sequence may be a read error, since a much larger clone differs from it by one base. The chain recombines TRBV28 with TRBJ2-7; D is undetermined. The CDR3 is 12 amino acids. From germline, CDR1 is MDHEN and CDR2 SYDVKM. The CDR3 DNA reads TGTGCCAGCAGTATTAGGGTAGGCGAGCAGTGCTTC. This translates into CASSIRVGEQCF. Filled out from reference TRBV28 and TRBJ2-7, the complete variable domain reads DVKVTQSSRYLVKRTGEKVFLECVQDMDHENMFWYRQDPGLGLRLIYFSYDVKMKEKGDIPEGYSVSREKKERFSLILESASTNQTSMYLCASSIRVGEQCFGPGTRLTVT.

This clonotype was picked up many times. The rearrangement links TRBV6-1 to TRBJ2-7; 8 positions match TRBD2. Per the germline V gene, CDR1 is MNHNS and CDR2 is SASEGT. This CDR3 region has 12 residues. The J segment lost 3 bases and the V segment lost 10 bases, leaving 5 bases of the junction unmatched. DNA for the CDR3: TGTGCCAAACGGCGGGGGGTCTACGAGCAGTACTTC. Its translation is CAKRRGVYEQYF.

The V call is TRBV7-9, the J call TRBJ2-7; unclear D gene. V shed 5 bases and J shed 6 bases, with 8 bases lying between them. This CDR3 is built from 11 residues. Germline CDR1 is SEHNR and CDR2 is FQNEAQ (reference sequence). The CDR3 loop is CASSGPGEQYF. Here the CDR3 DNA reads TGTGCCAGCAGCGGCCCGGGCGAGCAGTACTTC.

Ten or more counts support this clonotype. This chain joins TRBV29-1 and TRBJ2-7, with 7 bases aligning to TRBD2. Germline V gives CDR1 SQVTM, CDR2 ANQGSEA. The CDR3 loop spans 13 amino acids. V lost 2 bases and J lost 2; bases outside the gene matches: 3. DNA for the CDR3: TGCAGCGTTGAACTCGCGGGAGCCTACGAGCAGTACTTC. It specifies CSVELAGAYEQYF.